This paragraph reports one T cell receptor (beta chain). Its antigen is undetermined. The germline gives CDR1 MNHEY, CDR2 SVGAGI. The CDR3 loop spans 15 amino acids. Trimming left V 7 bases short and J 6 bases short, with 21 bases between. This entry comes from a study of vaccination effects on CD4 cells after COVID-19. Study information: Post-vaccine sampling took place a median of 72 days after the second dose. Study-level points and caveats: The study, lacking early post-infection timepoints, had few convalescent patients. Among infection- and vaccine-induced clones, marked clonal contraction occurred late after vaccination.

Assay: immunoSEQ multiplex PCR; the TCRdb copy retains only in-frame clones and omits some. The repertoire has 60,000 to 90,000 clones, 75% to 85% of them found once; the top ten carry 0.95% to 1.5%. After expansion with viral peptide pools in the ViraFEST assay, antigen-specific CD4+ T cells were sequenced. CD4+ T cells were isolated after about eleven days of culture. As their vaccination, participants received two doses of either BNT162b2 or mRNA-1273. The sequence was obtained from a human donor who received a COVID-19 vaccine. The sequencing used CD4+ T cells from PBMCs cultured with HCoV-229E spike peptides, collected after COVID-19 vaccination. The V call is TRBV6-5, the J call TRBJ1-1; D gene uncertain. The CDR3 sequence is CASNLGGSNRAEAFF. The CDR3 nucleotides read TGTGCCAGCAACTTGGGCGGGTCCAATAGGGCTGAAGCTTTCTTT.